These 24 T cell receptor beta chains share one sample of origin, sequenced in a study of blood T cells in healthy people across ages. Next came a second PCR, run for about 7 to 11 cycles, which used a sample-barcoded 5' primer along with a J-beta primer mix. TCRdb reprocessed the 5' RACE reads via MiXCR and lists one record per CDR3 protein. The table lists 550,000 to 600,000 distinct CDR3 sequences, roughly 43% of them singletons. Sequencing used blood. These receptor sequences come from an elderly man in good health.

The sample holds a few counts of this clonotype. The genes are TRBV2 and TRBJ1-2, with D possibly TRBD1 on 5 matching bases. This CDR3 has 13 residues. Deletions cut 6 bases from V and 4 bases from J, with 12 bases between. Germline V gene data show CDR1 as SNHLY and CDR2 as FYNNEI. Written as DNA, the CDR3 is TGTGCCAGCAGCGTTGGGACGGTCTATGGCTACACCTTC. It is translated as CASSVGTVYGYTF.

As concerns this clonotype: At one end, the junction sequence differs from germline, possibly due to a read error. The chain is built from TRBV11-2 and TRBJ2-3; no firm D call. Germline values: CDR1 SGHAT, CDR2 FQNNGV. The length of the CDR3 is 16 residues. CDR3 residues: CAGSLARSVRTDTQYF. In DNA, the CDR3 is TGTGCCGGCAGCTTAGCTAGAAGTGTTCGGACAGATACGCAGTATTTT.

Ten or more counts support this clonotype. The chain is built from TRBV6-6 and TRBJ2-7; D tentatively reads TRBD1 or TRBD2 (6 bases each). This CDR3 comprises 17 residues. V lost 0 bases, J lost 3 bases, and 18 bases lay in between. CDR1 and CDR2 (germline): MNHNY, SVGAGI (reference sequence). In DNA, the CDR3 is TGTGCCAGCAGTTACTCCACGAACGGCGGAGGGGGCTACGAGCAGTACTTC. It specifies CASSYSTNGGGGYEQYF.

This chain links TRBV7-2 with TRBJ1-2, with D maybe TRBD1 (5 bases). This CDR3 region has 14 residues. The ends were cut back, 4 bases at V and 2 bases at J, with 11 bases in the middle. Germline V gives CDR1 SGHTA, CDR2 FQGNSA. The CDR3 DNA sequence: TGTGCCAGCAGCTCGAGGGGTTCGAACTATGGCTACACCTTC. Its protein product is CASSSRGSNYGYTF.

V usage is TRBV5-1 and J usage is TRBJ2-1, with 9 bases matching TRBD1. This CDR3 has 15 amino acids. CDR1 is SGHRS, CDR2 YFSETQ, per germline. V dropped 5 bases and J dropped 7; count of bases not matched to a gene: 10. The CDR3 DNA reads as TGCGCCAGCAGTGGCGAGGGACAGGGATTAAATGAGCAGTTCTTC. Amino acids: CASSGEGQGLNEQFF.

This chain uses TRBV7-2 with TRBJ2-3, with 8 bases fitting TRBD1. Germline CDR1 and CDR2: SGHTA and FQGNSA. The CDR3 contains 17 residues. Trimming removed 0 bases from V and 2 bases from J; junction bases left unmatched: 7. CDR3 loop: CASSLARTGPITDTQYF. The CDR3 DNA reads as TGTGCCAGCAGCTTAGCCCGGACAGGGCCAATCACAGATACGCAGTATTTT.

The chain employs TRBV28 and TRBJ1-1, with D perhaps TRBD1 (5 bases). Germline V lookup: CDR1 MDHEN, CDR2 SYDVKM. CDR3 length: 14 amino acids. V was cut by 3 bases and J by 3 bases, with 11 bases left in between. CDR3 sequence (DNA): TGTGCCAGCAGTTTCCTACAGGCTGACACTGAAGCTTTCTTT. Translation gives CASSFLQADTEAFF.

V usage is TRBV7-3 and J usage is TRBJ2-5; 7 bases agree with TRBD2. The CDR3 runs to 14 residues. Trimming removed 5 bases from V and 5 bases from J; junction bases left unmatched: 8. Germline CDR1 and CDR2: SGHTA and FQGTGA. The CDR3 region has the DNA TGTGCCAGCAGCGTAAACGGGGGGACGGAGACCCAGTACTTC. Protein sequence: CASSVNGGTETQYF.

A remark on this clonotype: A much larger clone is a single base away; this may be a read error. This chain uses TRBV6-5 with TRBJ2-7; D tentatively reads TRBD1 or TRBD2 (5 bases each). The germline V gene encodes CDR1 MNHEY and CDR2 SVGAGI. V lost 5 bases, J lost 3 bases, and 14 bases lay in between. CDR3 length equals 14 residues. The CDR3 DNA is TGTGCCAGCAGTGACGGGCAGGGAGACTACGAGCAGTACTTC. Translated, it gives CASSDGQGDYEQYF.

The rearrangement links TRBV11-2 to TRBJ1-2; D may be TRBD1 (5 bases). Per germline, CDR1 SGHAT and CDR2 FQNNGV. V lost 5 bases and J lost 0, with 16 bases in between. The CDR3 runs 16 residues. The CDR3 sequence is CASSPSGQAPNYGYTF. Here the CDR3 DNA reads TGTGCCAGCAGCCCATCAGGGCAGGCACCTAACTATGGCTACACCTTC.

Remarks on this clonotype: A much bigger clone sits one base away, suggesting this may be a read error. V is TRBV14 and J is TRBJ2-1, with 11 bases aligning to TRBD2. Germline lookup yields CDR1 SGHDN and CDR2 FVKESK. This CDR3 is built from 15 residues. J was trimmed by 5 bases and V by 3 bases; bases with no gene match: 3. CDR3 sequence reads: CASSQVLAGDNEQFF. The CDR3 DNA sequence: TGTGCCAGCAGCCAGGTACTAGCGGGGGACAATGAGCAGTTCTTC.

This chain joins TRBV20-1 and TRBJ2-1, with TRBD2 matching 9 bases. From germline, CDR1 is DFQATT and CDR2 SNEGSKA (reference sequence). With 3 bases clipped from V and 0 bases from J, the junction kept 6 bases outside the gene matches. CDR3 length: 16 amino acids. Written as DNA, the CDR3 is TGCAGTGCTAGTCCTAGCGGGGCTAGCTCCTACAATGAGCAGTTCTTC. Translated, it gives CSASPSGASSYNEQFF.

CDR3 loop: CASSYSTGGPTDTQYF. The CDR3 region has the DNA TGTGCCAGCAGTTACTCGACAGGGGGTCCGACAGATACGCAGTATTTT. The V and J genes are TRBV6-2 or TRBV6-3 and TRBJ2-3; 9 bases are shared with TRBD1. Germline V gene data show CDR1 as MNHEY and CDR2 as SVGEGT. The J segment lost 3 bases and the V segment lost 0 bases, leaving 4 bases of the junction unmatched. This CDR3 contains 16 residues.

This clonotype was observed a handful of times. The chain couples TRBV18 to TRBJ1-2; no reliable D call. CDR3 length: 14 residues. Germline CDR1 and CDR2: KGHSH and LQKENI. Trimming shortened V by 2 bases and J by 8 bases, and 15 bases separated the two germline ends. CDR3 amino acids: CASSPSSGRKGYTF. DNA of the CDR3: TGTGCCAGCTCACCATCCTCGGGTCGAAAGGGCTACACCTTC. The full variable domain, with the rest looked up from reference TRBV18 and TRBJ1-2, is NAGVMQNPRHLVRRRGQEARLRCSPMKGHSHVYWYRQLPEEGLKFMVYLQKENIIDESGMPKERFSAEFPKEGPSILRIQQVVRGDSAAYFCASSPSSGRKGYTFGSGTRLTVV.

The gene calls are TRBV5-1 and TRBJ2-1, with 14 bases fitting TRBD2. Germline CDR1 and CDR2: SGHRS and YFSETQ. V was pared by 5 bases and J by 5 bases, with 0 bases of the junction left unmatched. The CDR3 loop spans 14 amino acids. The CDR3 sequence: CASRGLAGDNEQFF. CDR3 DNA: TGCGCCAGCAGGGGACTAGCGGGGGACAATGAGCAGTTCTTC.

This clonotype showed up just a few times. This rearrangement joins TRBV20-1 to TRBJ2-1; 11 positions agree with TRBD2. V lost 3 bases, J lost 8 bases, and 6 bases stayed unmatched. Germline-derived CDR1 and CDR2 are DFQATT and SNEGSKA (reference sequence). The CDR3 extends over 14 amino acids. The CDR3 DNA follows: TGCAGTGCTAGTAGCGGGAGGGCCATCGATGAGCAGTTCTTC. Protein product: CSASSGRAIDEQFF.

This chain connects TRBV5-1 to TRBJ2-3; D tentatively reads TRBD1 or TRBD2 (6 bases each). The CDR3 covers 14 residues. V gave up 9 bases and J gave up 0 bases, with 14 bases separating them. Germline loops: CDR1 SGHRS, CDR2 YFSETQ. In DNA form, the CDR3 reads TGCGCCACCGGGGGCGCCGGTAGCACAGATACGCAGTATTTT. Amino acids: CATGGAGSTDTQYF.

To note about this clonotype: Given a much more abundant clone one base away, this may be a read error. In nucleotides, the CDR3 is TGTGCCAGCAGTTCCAACTCAGGGGACAATGAGCAGTACTTC. Its translation is CASSSNSGDNEQYF. The chain employs TRBV6-6 and TRBJ2-5; D may be TRBD1 (6 bases). Trimming pared 4 bases from V and 11 bases from J, leaving 20 bases between. The CDR3 length is 14 residues. Germline values: CDR1 MNHNY, CDR2 SVGAGI (reference sequence).

The chain links TRBV2 to TRBJ1-2; tentative D call: TRBD1 (5 bases). The CDR3 runs 13 residues. V dropped 7 bases and J dropped 4 bases, with 13 bases sitting between them. CDR1 SNHLY and CDR2 FYNNEI come from the germline V gene. The CDR3 region is CASMNRDSYGYTF. The CDR3 DNA reads TGTGCCAGCATGAACCGGGACTCCTATGGCTACACCTTC.

In its sample, this clonotype was seen many times. The chain is built from TRBV4-3 and TRBJ2-1; D unresolved. Germline V gives CDR1 LGHNA, CDR2 YSLEER. This CDR3 has 16 amino acids. Trimming took 4 bases from V and 4 from J, leaving 17 bases between them. CDR3 residues: CASSRGELWGYNEQFF. In DNA, the CDR3 is TGCGCCAGCAGCCGCGGCGAGTTATGGGGATACAATGAGCAGTTCTTC.

Concerning this clonotype itself: This sequence may be a read error, since a much larger clone differs from it by one base. The chain combines TRBV12-3 or TRBV12-4 with TRBJ1-6; no reliable D call. This CDR3 has 15 amino acids. The chain's CDR3 is CASSFLGFGNSPVHF. The CDR3 bases are TGTGCCAGCAGTTTTCTGGGATTTGGGAATTCACCCGTCCACTTT.

This clonotype was seen only a few times. This chain connects TRBV7-2 to TRBJ2-3; 9 bases fit TRBD2. With V trimmed by 2 bases and J by 5 bases, 2 bases remained unmatched. From germline, CDR1 is SGHTA and CDR2 FQGNSA. The CDR3 is 14 residues long. DNA for the CDR3: TGTGCCAGCAGCTTACGGCGGGGGGGAGATACGCAGTATTTT. Amino acids: CASSLRRGGDTQYF.

The chain employs TRBV29-1 and TRBJ2-7; D is unresolved. V was clipped by 4 bases and J by 3 bases, with 13 bases between them. This CDR3 comprises 13 residues. Germline V gene sequence: CDR1 SQVTM, CDR2 ANQGSEA. The CDR3 loop reads CSVGSAQNYEQYF. DNA of the CDR3: TGCAGCGTTGGGTCGGCACAAAACTACGAGCAGTACTTC.

This clonotype has just a few counts. The chain is built from TRBV6-6 and TRBJ2-5; 7 bases match TRBD1. This CDR3 is 11 amino acids long. From germline, CDR1 is MNHNY and CDR2 SVGAGI (reference sequence). V shed 6 bases, J shed 12 bases, and the junction held 7 bases outside the gene matches. The CDR3 DNA sequence: TGTGCCAGCAGCACCGACAGGGACAAGTACTTC. Its protein product is CASSTDRDKYF.